This T cell receptor (beta chain) was recorded in a study of patients and donors after allogeneic stem cell transplantation. TCRdb used MiXCR to reprocess the RT-PCR reads, holding one entry per CDR3 protein. The repertoire has approximately 220,000 distinct CDR3 sequences, around two fifths of them found once; the top ten carry more than 9%. The V end was cut by 3 bases, the J end by 8 bases, with 8 bases between. CDR3 length: 12 amino acids. Germline loops: CDR1 SGHVS, CDR2 FQNEAQ. Sequencing was carried out using blood, either unsorted or a sorted T cell fraction (not recorded which). This clonotype was obtained from a human donor who was either an allogeneic HSCT recipient or a stem cell or donor lymphocyte infusion donor (not recorded which). It is not recorded whose cells these are; they may come from a transplant donor. This chain uses TRBV7-8 with TRBJ2-1; D gene unclear. CDR3 nucleotides: TGTGCCAGCAGCTTTGGGTATTATGAGCAGTTCTTC. Protein product: CASSFGYYEQFF. The variable domain in full, with the rest retrieved from reference TRBV7-8 and TRBJ2-1, is GAGVSQSPRYKVAKRGQDVALRCDPISGHVSLFWYQQALGQGPEFLTYFQNEAQLDKSGLPSDRFFAERPEGSVSTLKIQRTQQEDSAVYLCASSFGYYEQFFGPGTRLTVL.